This T cell receptor beta chain was sequenced for a study of shared T cell receptors in the human thymus. Looked up from germline, CDR1 is ENHRY and CDR2 is SYGVKD. The junction had 5 bases not matched to a gene; V was cut back by 10 bases and J by 0 bases. CDR3 length: 13 residues. The table came from immunoSEQ multiplex PCR; TCRdb's copy has only in-frame clones and leaves some out. This table holds some 700,000 clones, approximately 83% found once. These data also formed part of another study, on human thymus T cells. That work states: It was from resections taken during corrective heart surgery that the thymus tissue came. In unrelated individuals, thymic repertoires overlapped highly, according to related research.

The sequencing sample was made of thymocytes. V gene TRBV10-3 combines with J gene TRBJ1-1, with 7 bases aligning to TRBD1. This clonotype was obtained from a girl in the first two years of life with a congenital heart defect. Here the CDR3 reads CASAGTVNTEAFF. The CDR3 DNA sequence: TGTGCCAGTGCCGGGACAGTGAACACTGAAGCTTTCTTT.